Each of the 13 T cell receptor beta chains below was sequenced from the same sample in a study of PD-1 blockade in classical Hodgkin lymphoma. Produced via immunoSEQ multiplex PCR; TCRdb's table is partial and in-frame only. Among under 60,000 clones, 65% to 85% were seen once, and the ten largest hold more than 9.5%. Every one of the patients relapsed after autologous stem cell transplantation (brentuximab vedotin exposure was variable). The specimen was peripheral blood mononuclear cells (PBMCs), collected at baseline. The origin of the receptors is a human donor with classical Hodgkin lymphoma.

This clone was detected a few times. The chain couples TRBV7-3 to TRBJ1-1; no reliable D call. V was trimmed by 1 base and J by 1 base, leaving 7 bases between them. CDR3 size: 14 residues. The germline V gene has CDR1 SGHTA and CDR2 FQGTGA. This CDR3 reads CASSLSSSNTEAFF. The CDR3 coding sequence is TGTGCCAGCAGCTTAAGTTCTTCGAACACTGAAGCTTTCTTT.

The genes are TRBV15 and TRBJ2-5; D is possibly TRBD1 or TRBD2 (5 bases each). Germline V CDR1 and CDR2: LNHNV, YYDKDF (reference sequence). CDR3 size: 12 residues. V shed 7 bases and J shed 9 bases, with 15 bases lying between them. CDR3 in amino acids: CATNRPPGAQYF. CDR3 nucleotides: TGTGCCACCAACAGGCCGCCCGGGGCCCAGTACTTC.

The J gene is TRBJ1-2, the V gene TRBV7-9; D is ambiguous. Germline V gives CDR1 SEHNR, CDR2 FQNEAQ (reference sequence). Trimming pared 1 base from V and 6 bases from J, leaving 6 bases between. This CDR3 is built from 12 residues. The CDR3 protein is CASSLVADGYTF. The DNA of the CDR3 is TGTGCCAGCAGCTTAGTCGCAGATGGCTACACCTTC.

This clone was found once. This sequence joins TRBV4-1 and TRBJ1-3; tentatively, D is TRBD1 (5 bases). V was clipped by 1 base and J by 1 base, with 14 bases between them. The germline V gene encodes CDR1 MGHRA and CDR2 YSYEKL. The CDR3 spans 17 residues. The CDR3 DNA sequence: TGCGCCAGCAGCCAAGGAGCAGCAAGGGGATCTGGAAACACCATATATTTT. Its protein product is CASSQGAARGSGNTIYF.

The rearrangement joins TRBV5-1 to TRBJ2-3; D possibly corresponds to TRBD2 (6 bases). The CDR3 sequence is 13 residues long. V gave up 4 bases and J gave up 3 bases, with 9 bases separating them. Germline assignment: CDR1 SGHRS and CDR2 YFSETQ. The CDR3 bases are TGCGCCAGCAGCGGCGGGGCGACAGATACGCAGTATTTT. Translating it yields CASSGGATDTQYF.

V and J are TRBV10-2 and TRBJ2-2, with D possibly TRBD2 on 5 matching bases. V dropped 2 bases and J dropped 4 bases, with 8 bases sitting between them. Germline values: CDR1 WSHSY, CDR2 SAAADI. The CDR3 spans 14 residues. The CDR3 loop reads CASSEGLLTGELFF. CDR3 sequence (DNA): TGCGCCAGCAGTGAGGGACTTCTCACCGGGGAGCTGTTTTTT.

V usage is TRBV9 and J usage is TRBJ1-3, with D unclear. The V end was cut by 0 bases, the J end by 2 bases, with 15 bases between. This CDR3 has 17 residues. Germline V gives CDR1 SGDLS, CDR2 YYNGEE. The CDR3 here is CASSVGGGGNAGNTIYF. CDR3 in DNA: TGTGCCAGCAGCGTAGGGGGTGGAGGGAACGCTGGAAACACCATATATTTT. The variable domain in full, with the rest retrieved from reference TRBV9 and TRBJ1-3, is DSGVTQTPKHLITATGQRVTLRCSPRSGDLSVYWYQQSLDQGLQFLIQYYNGEERAKGNILERFSAQQFPDLHSELNLSSLELGDSALYFCASSVGGGGNAGNTIYFGEGSWLTVV.

V is TRBV5-1 and J is TRBJ2-3; D is uncertain. Trimming cost V 1 base and J 0 bases, with 9 bases left between them. The germline CDR1 and CDR2 sequences are SGHRS and YFSETQ. The CDR3 loop spans 15 amino acids. As DNA, the CDR3 is TGCGCCAGCAGCTTGATGGGCGGAAGCACAGATACGCAGTATTTT. It codes for CASSLMGGSTDTQYF.

This clone appeared once. This chain joins TRBV6-1 and TRBJ2-1, with TRBD1 matching 11 bases. V trimming: 2 bases; J trimming: 8 bases; junction bases outside the gene matches: 5. This CDR3 is built from 15 residues. CDR1 is MNHNS and CDR2 is SASEGT in the germline V gene. The CDR3 DNA sequence: TGTGCCAGCAGTGAATTGGGACAGGGGGTCTATGAGCAGTTCTTC. It is translated as CASSELGQGVYEQFF.

The chain couples TRBV30 to TRBJ2-7; D might be TRBD2 (6 bases). V was cut by 6 bases and J by 4 bases, with 16 bases left in between. CDR3 length equals 13 residues. Germline loops: CDR1 GTSNPN, CDR2 SVGIG (reference sequence). The chain's CDR3 is CACDGPGGYEQYF. The CDR3 DNA is TGTGCCTGTGACGGGCCCGGGGGATACGAGCAGTACTTC.

The gene calls are TRBV29-1 and TRBJ1-3; D is perhaps TRBD1 (5 bases). The CDR3 totals 13 residues. Germline V gives CDR1 SQVTM, CDR2 ANQGSEA. V lost 5 bases, J lost 0 bases, and 8 bases lay in between. CDR3 nucleotides: TGCAGCGTTTCGGGGCTCTCTGGAAACACCATATATTTT. This sequence encodes CSVSGLSGNTIYF.

The chain uses TRBV19 and TRBJ2-1; TRBD2 agrees at 7 bases. The germline gives CDR1 LNHDA, CDR2 SQIVND (reference sequence). The CDR3 length is 15 residues. Germline trimming cut 6 bases from V and 0 bases from J; bases unmatched to any gene: 5. This CDR3 reads CASRGGASSYNEQFF. CDR3 in DNA: TGTGCCAGTAGGGGAGGGGCAAGCTCCTACAATGAGCAGTTCTTC.

The chain uses TRBV11-2 and TRBJ2-3; D might be TRBD1 or TRBD2, each matching 5 bases. CDR1 is SGHAT and CDR2 is FQNNGV in the germline V gene. The CDR3 has 14 residues. V lost 1 base to trimming and J lost 4 bases, with 9 bases between them. Here the CDR3 DNA reads TGTGCCAGCAGCTTAGTGACGGGGCCAGATACGCAGTATTTT. As protein: CASSLVTGPDTQYF. The variable domain in full, with the rest retrieved from reference TRBV11-2 and TRBJ2-3, is EAGVAQSPRYKIIEKRQSVAFWCNPISGHATLYWYQQILGQGPKLLIQFQNNGVVDDSQLPKDRFSAERLKGVDSTLKIQPAKLEDSAVYLCASSLVTGPDTQYFGPGTRLTVL.